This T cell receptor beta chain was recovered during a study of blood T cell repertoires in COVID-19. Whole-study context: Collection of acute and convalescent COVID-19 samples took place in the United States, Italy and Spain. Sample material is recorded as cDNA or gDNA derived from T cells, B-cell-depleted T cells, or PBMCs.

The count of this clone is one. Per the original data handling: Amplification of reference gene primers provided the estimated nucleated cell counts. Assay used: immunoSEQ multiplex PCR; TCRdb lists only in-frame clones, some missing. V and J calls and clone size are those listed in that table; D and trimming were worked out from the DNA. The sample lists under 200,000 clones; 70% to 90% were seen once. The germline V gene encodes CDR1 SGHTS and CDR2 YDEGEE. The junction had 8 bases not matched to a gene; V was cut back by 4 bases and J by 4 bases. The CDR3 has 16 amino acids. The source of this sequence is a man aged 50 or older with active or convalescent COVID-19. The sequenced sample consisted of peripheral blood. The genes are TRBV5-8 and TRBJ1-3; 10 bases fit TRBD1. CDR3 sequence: CASSGRQGASGNTIYF. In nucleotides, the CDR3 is TGTGCCAGCAGCGGCCGACAGGGGGCCTCGGGAAACACCATATATTTT.